A single TCR beta chain is shown here with its context. The sample belongs to a study of blood T cell repertoires in COVID-19. Assay: immunoSEQ multiplex PCR; the TCRdb copy retains only in-frame clones and omits some. The sample yields around 300,000 clones, around 86% seen once. Material: PBMCs or T cells enriched from blood (not recorded which). This receptor was obtained from a woman aged 40-49 years who had recovered from COVID-19.

The CDR3 DNA sequence: TGTGCCAGCAGCCTACAGGGGGCGGACAATGAGCAGTTCTTC. Protein product: CASSLQGADNEQFF. The gene calls are TRBV3-1 (or the pseudogene TRBV3-2) and TRBJ2-1, with TRBD1 identical over 9 bases. The CDR3 extends over 14 amino acids. V trimming: 4 bases; J trimming: 5 bases; junction bases outside the gene matches: 3. Germline CDR1 LGHDT, CDR2 YNNKEL (reference sequence).